The 18 T cell receptor beta chains presented below share a single source sample, sequenced in a study of blood T cell repertoires in COVID-19 (dated by TCRdb to about 2020). The library relied on the immunoSEQ multiplex PCR assay. The table was pulled from immuneACCESS by TCRdb, which kept in-frame rearrangements only. Such tables lose some clones; where checked, under half of the loss comes from unresolved V genes, and the rest has no known cause. This sample holds about 220,000 clones; 75% to 90% were observed only once. The ten largest make up under 3.5% of the sample. The sample was PBMCs or T cells enriched from blood (not recorded which). The source of these receptors is a woman aged 18-29 years in a cohort exposed to, infected with or recovered from COVID-19 (not recorded which).

The DNA for the CDR3 is TGTGCCAGCAGCCGGGACAGGGGCGAGGAAAAACTGTTTTTT. As protein: CASSRDRGEEKLFF. This chain connects TRBV2 to TRBJ1-4; TRBD1 matches 10 bases. Unmatched junction bases numbered 6, after V lost 6 bases and J lost 8 bases. CDR1 and CDR2 from the germline V gene are SNHLY and FYNNEI. The CDR3 loop spans 14 amino acids.

The CDR3 loop is CASIRVGGGYQPQHF. CDR3 bases: TGTGCCAGCATTAGGGTTGGAGGAGGGTATCAGCCCCAGCATTTT. The chain carries TRBV6-5 and TRBJ1-5; D is ambiguous. The CDR3 loop spans 15 amino acids. V lost 7 bases and J 5 bases, leaving 18 bases between the germline ends. Germline CDR1 is MNHEY and CDR2 is SVGAGI.

The chain has TRBV19 and TRBJ2-5; 14 bases align to TRBD2. CDR1 and CDR2 (germline): LNHDA, SQIVND (reference sequence). This CDR3 contains 16 residues. After removal of 4 bases from V and 2 bases from J, the junction contained 3 bases not matched to a gene. The CDR3 protein is CASSRGTSGGQETQYF. The CDR3, as DNA: TGTGCCAGTAGTAGGGGGACTAGCGGGGGACAAGAGACCCAGTACTTC. The whole variable domain, filled in from reference TRBV19 and TRBJ2-5, reads DGGITQSPKYLFRKEGQNVTLSCEQNLNHDAMYWYRQDPGQGLRLIYYSQIVNDFQKGDIAEGYSVSREKKESFPLTVTSAQKNPTAFYLCASSRGTSGGQETQYFGPGTRLLVL.

This sequence joins TRBV13 and TRBJ1-1; D might be TRBD1 (5 bases). The CDR3 contains 13 residues. Per the germline V gene, CDR1 is PRHDT and CDR2 is FYEKMQ (reference sequence). Trimming left V 5 bases short and J 5 bases short, with 12 bases between. This CDR3 is CASSLQGRTEAFF. CDR3 coding DNA: TGTGCCAGCAGCCTTCAGGGAAGGACTGAAGCTTTCTTT.

As to this clone: This same CDR3 is encoded by further DNA sequences in the sample. The chain couples TRBV24-1 to TRBJ2-1; 11 nucleotides line up with TRBD1. CDR1 is KGHDR, CDR2 SFDVKD, per germline. Trimming took 4 bases from V and 2 from J; bases not matched to a gene: 3. CDR3 size: 16 residues. CDR3 coding DNA: TGTGCCACCAGTGACCCGGGACAGGGGGCCTACAATGAGCAGTTCTTC. Protein product: CATSDPGQGAYNEQFF.

The rearrangement uses TRBV29-1 and TRBJ2-7; D possibly corresponds to TRBD2 (6 bases). V was cut by 6 bases and J by 3 bases, with 12 bases left in between. This CDR3 contains 12 residues. Germline V gene sequence: CDR1 SQVTM, CDR2 ANQGSEA. The chain's CDR3 is CSVGRTNYEQYF. CDR3 in DNA: TGCAGCGTGGGACGGACTAACTACGAGCAGTACTTC.

The chain uses TRBV9 and TRBJ1-4; D uncertain. This CDR3 comprises 14 residues. Germline values: CDR1 SGDLS, CDR2 YYNGEE. With 2 bases removed from V and 6 bases from J, the gap between germline ends came to 11 bases. In DNA, the CDR3 is TGTGCCAGCAGCGTTAGGAACGGAGATGAAAAACTGTTTTTT. Translation gives CASSVRNGDEKLFF.

This clone has only one observation. The chain combines TRBV2 with TRBJ1-1, with TRBD1 matching 7 bases. The germline CDR1 and CDR2 sequences are SNHLY and FYNNEI. V was clipped by 8 bases and J by 4 bases; unmatched bases: 7. The CDR3 totals 13 residues. DNA for the CDR3: TGTGCCAGCGTTTATGGGACAGCCACTGAAGCTTTCTTT. It codes for CASVYGTATEAFF.

The J gene is TRBJ1-6, the V gene TRBV10-3, with 9 positions matching TRBD1. Germline values: CDR1 ENHRY, CDR2 SYGVKD. The CDR3 runs 15 residues. V dropped 6 bases and J dropped 7; count of bases not matched to a gene: 7. The CDR3 loop reads CAISAQGARNSPLHF. CDR3 nucleotides: TGTGCCATCAGCGCACAGGGGGCGCGGAATTCACCCCTCCACTTT.

The chain joins TRBV5-1 to TRBJ1-1, with D perhaps TRBD1 (5 bases). CDR1 and CDR2 (germline): SGHRS, YFSETQ. This CDR3 is built from 15 residues. Trimming pared 9 bases from V and 5 bases from J, leaving 23 bases between. CDR3 sequence (DNA): TGCGCCAACACTCGTGTGGGGGGTTCTGGGACTGAAGCTTTCTTT. The encoded protein is CANTRVGGSGTEAFF.

The chain uses TRBV2 and TRBJ1-2; 10 bases map to TRBD1. The CDR3 consists of 16 residues. The germline gives CDR1 SNHLY, CDR2 FYNNEI. Losses at the gene ends were 5 bases for V and 1 base for J; bases not matched to a gene: 7. CDR3 sequence (DNA): TGTGCCAGCAGTCCCCAGGACAGGGGGTTTAACTATGGCTACACCTTC. Amino acids: CASSPQDRGFNYGYTF.

This sequence joins TRBV5-8 and TRBJ2-1; 12 bases agree with TRBD2. Germline assignment: CDR1 SGHTS and CDR2 YDEGEE. The length of the CDR3 is 16 residues. After removal of 0 bases from V and 7 bases from J, the junction contained 5 bases not matched to a gene. The CDR3 coding sequence is TGTGCCAGCAGCTTGGATCGGACTAGCGGGATTAATGAGCAGTTCTTC. Translating gives CASSLDRTSGINEQFF.

This sequence joins TRBV12-1 and TRBJ1-5; TRBD1, the table's D call, lacks a check against the DNA. TRBV12-1 is assigned pseudogene status. The CDR3 runs to 17 residues. CDR3 protein: CASSHPGDRVCFQPQHF. CDR3 DNA sequence: TGTGCCAGCAGTCACCCAGGGGACAGGGTTTGTTTTCAGCCCCAGCATTTT.

V and J are TRBV5-6 and TRBJ1-1; D is uncertain. The CDR3 loop spans 13 amino acids. Per the germline V gene, CDR1 is SGHDT and CDR2 is YYEEEE. Trimming removed 0 bases at V and 4 bases at J, with 7 bases between. This CDR3 reads CASSLAGVTEAFF. The CDR3, as DNA: TGTGCCAGCAGCTTGGCCGGGGTCACTGAAGCTTTCTTT. The entire variable domain, with the rest obtained from reference TRBV5-6 and TRBJ1-1, is as follows: DAGVTQSPTHLIKTRGQQVTLRCSPKSGHDTVSWYQQALGQGPQFIFQYYEEEERQRGNFPDRFSGHQFPNYSSELNVNALLLGDSALYLCASSLAGVTEAFFGQGTRLTVV.

The chain is built from TRBV7-9 and TRBJ2-7, with TRBD2 identical over 8 bases. V lost 8 bases to trimming and J lost 5 bases; unmatched junction nucleotides: 14. The germline gives CDR1 SEHNR, CDR2 FQNEAQ (reference sequence). CDR3 length equals 15 residues. The CDR3 nucleotides are TGTGCCAGCGGTAGCGGGGAGGGTGGTCTGGACGAGCAGTACTTC. Its translation is CASGSGEGGLDEQYF.

The chain uses TRBV4-1 and TRBJ1-5; D is possibly TRBD1 (6 bases). The CDR3 contains 16 residues. The germline gives CDR1 MGHRA, CDR2 YSYEKL. Trimming left V 0 bases short and J 9 bases short, with 18 bases between. DNA of the CDR3: TGCGCCAGCAGCCAAGATTCCCGGGGGGGGGCAGGGCCCCAGCATTTT. Amino acids: CASSQDSRGGAGPQHF.

V and J are TRBV18 and TRBJ2-6; 8 nucleotides align to TRBD2. V was clipped by 6 bases and J by 2 bases; unmatched bases: 3. The CDR3 consists of 15 residues. Germline assignment: CDR1 KGHSH and CDR2 LQKENI. The CDR3 sequence: CASSPGGAGANVLTF. The CDR3, as DNA: TGTGCCAGCTCCCCCGGGGGGGCTGGGGCCAACGTCCTGACTTTC.

The chain couples TRBV28 to TRBJ1-1; D might be TRBD1 (6 bases). Germline CDR1 MDHEN, CDR2 SYDVKM. This CDR3 contains 17 residues. The ends were cut back, 1 base at V and 2 bases at J, with 17 bases in the middle. The CDR3 nucleotides are TGTGCCAGCAGTTTATCCTACAGGGATAACACCAACACTGAAGCTTTCTTT. This sequence encodes CASSLSYRDNTNTEAFF.